This TCR beta chain emerged from a study of blood T cell repertoires in COVID-19. Study in general: Material from acute and convalescent COVID-19 was sourced from the United States, Italy and Spain. The analysed material was cDNA or gDNA that came from T cells, B-cell-depleted T cells, or PBMCs.

Sequencing used immunoSEQ multiplex PCR; TCRdb keeps in-frame clones, though not all of them. The sample has about 220,000 clones; about 88% are singletons. Trimming at V came to 1 base and at J to 3 bases, leaving 10 bases not matched to a gene. Germline CDR1 and CDR2: LGHDT and YNNKEL (reference sequence). This CDR3 contains 18 residues. The recovered donors of Cohort 3 showed two negative PCRs, clearance, or symptom resolution. The receptor's source is a woman aged 25 to 45 who had recovered from COVID-19. Sequencing was performed on PBMCs or T cells enriched from blood (not recorded which). The gene calls are TRBV3-1 (or the pseudogene TRBV3-2) and TRBJ2-7; 12 nucleotides align to TRBD1. CDR3 residues: CASSQGGQGARRNYEQYF. The CDR3 coding sequence is TGTGCCAGCAGCCAAGGGGGACAGGGGGCGCGGAGGAACTACGAGCAGTACTTC.